These T cell receptor beta chains were read from a single sample in a study of blood T cell repertoires in COVID-19. The repertoire was sequenced with immunoSEQ multiplex PCR; TCRdb's copy has only in-frame clones and lacks some. The sample has fewer than 350,000 clones, roughly 87% seen once. The sequencing sample was made of PBMCs or T cells enriched from blood (not recorded which). All receptors derive from a woman under 40 who had recovered from COVID-19. The conserved cysteine and the conserved F or W are not part of the CDR3 here. Fields, in order: V gene, D gene, CDR3 length, CDR3 protein. A D gene is named only where the DNA matches it firmly.

>TRBV28|NA|12
ASSLSGTGDVLT
>TRBV5-4|TRBD2|17
ASSLGLAGSRVSYNEQF
>TRBV11-3|NA|9
ASSLDVEQY
>TRBV30|TRBD1|15
AWSDWTGPQRAEKLF
>TRBV18|NA|11
ASSPQEGETQY
>TRBV7-9|NA|11
ASSLISDGELF
>TRBV18|TRBD1|12
ASSPTDRDYEQY
>TRBV11-2|TRBD1|11
ASGQGWSYEQY
>TRBV27|TRBD1|15
ASSLSPGTGRTYEQY
>TRBV5-4|TRBD2|13
ASSSLAGGWAEQF
>TRBV2|TRBD1|10
ASRRTGETQY
>TRBV5-1|TRBD1|13
ASSLLGTGGSPLH
>TRBV30|TRBD1|11
AWTRTGLPEAF
>TRBV11-1|TRBD1|14
ASSSIRDRGIYGYT
>TRBV7-2|NA|12
ASSPNPVGPSYT
>TRBV19|TRBD2|14
ASSISSGRRRYEQY
>TRBV11-3|TRBD2|15
ASSLASWAGGHVEQF
>TRBV5-1|TRBD1|12
ASRSGTGGYGYT
>TRBV5-1|TRBD1|14
ASSSAWTGIGAEAF